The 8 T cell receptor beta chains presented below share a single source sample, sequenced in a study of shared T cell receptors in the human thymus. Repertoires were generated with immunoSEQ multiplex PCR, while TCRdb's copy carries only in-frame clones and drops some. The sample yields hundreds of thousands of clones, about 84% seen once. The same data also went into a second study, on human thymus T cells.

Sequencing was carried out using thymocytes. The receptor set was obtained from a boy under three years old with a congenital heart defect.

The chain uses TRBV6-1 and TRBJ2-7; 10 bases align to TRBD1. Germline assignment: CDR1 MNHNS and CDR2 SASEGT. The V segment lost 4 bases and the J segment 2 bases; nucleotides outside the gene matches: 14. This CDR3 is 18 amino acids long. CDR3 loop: CASSASPGQGQGTYEQYF. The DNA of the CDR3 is TGTGCCAGCAGTGCTAGCCCTGGCCAGGGACAGGGGACCTACGAGCAGTACTTC.

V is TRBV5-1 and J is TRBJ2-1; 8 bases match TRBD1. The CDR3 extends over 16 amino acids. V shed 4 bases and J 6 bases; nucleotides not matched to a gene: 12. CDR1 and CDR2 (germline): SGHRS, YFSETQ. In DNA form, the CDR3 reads TGCGCCAGCAGCCTACACCCGGGACAGGAGTTCAATGAGCAGTTCTTC. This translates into CASSLHPGQEFNEQFF.

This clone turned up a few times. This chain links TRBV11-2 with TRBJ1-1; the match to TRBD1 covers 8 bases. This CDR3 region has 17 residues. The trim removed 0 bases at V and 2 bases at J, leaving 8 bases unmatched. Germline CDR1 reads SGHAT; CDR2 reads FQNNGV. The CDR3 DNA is TGTGCCAGCAGCTTAGAGCCCACGACAGGGGACAACACTGAAGCTTTCTTT. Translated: CASSLEPTTGDNTEAFF.

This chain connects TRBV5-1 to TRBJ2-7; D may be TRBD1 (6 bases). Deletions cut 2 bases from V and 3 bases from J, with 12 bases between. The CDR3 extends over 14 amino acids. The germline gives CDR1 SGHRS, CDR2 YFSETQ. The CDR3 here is CASSFDRFDYEQYF. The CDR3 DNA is TGCGCCAGCAGCTTTGACAGGTTCGACTACGAGCAGTACTTC.

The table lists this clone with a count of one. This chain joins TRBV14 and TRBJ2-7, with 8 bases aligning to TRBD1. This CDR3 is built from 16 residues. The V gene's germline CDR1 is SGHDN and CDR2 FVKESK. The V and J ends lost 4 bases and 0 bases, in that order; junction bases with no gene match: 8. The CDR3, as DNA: TGTGCCAGCAGCCGAGCCGGGACAGGCGTCTCCTACGAGCAGTACTTC. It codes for CASSRAGTGVSYEQYF.

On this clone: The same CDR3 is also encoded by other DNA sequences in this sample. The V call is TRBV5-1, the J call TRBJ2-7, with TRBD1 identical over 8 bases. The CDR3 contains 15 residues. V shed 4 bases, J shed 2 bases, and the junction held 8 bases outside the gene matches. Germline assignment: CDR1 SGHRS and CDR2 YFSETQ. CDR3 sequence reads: CASSLAGTGTYEQYF. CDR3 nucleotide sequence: TGCGCCAGCAGCCTAGCCGGGACAGGTACCTACGAGCAGTACTTC.

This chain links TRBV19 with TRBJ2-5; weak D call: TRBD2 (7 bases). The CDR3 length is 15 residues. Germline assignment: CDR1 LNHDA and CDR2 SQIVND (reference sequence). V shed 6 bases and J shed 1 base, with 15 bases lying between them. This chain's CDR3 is CASRGGGGTQETQYF. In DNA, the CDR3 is TGTGCCAGTAGGGGGGGAGGGGGGACCCAAGAGACCCAGTACTTC.

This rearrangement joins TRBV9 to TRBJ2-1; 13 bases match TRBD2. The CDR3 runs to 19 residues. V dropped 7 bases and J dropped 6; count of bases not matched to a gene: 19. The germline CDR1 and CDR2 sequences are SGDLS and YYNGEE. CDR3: CASRPLSHRTSGSINEQFF. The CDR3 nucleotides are TGTGCCAGCCGACCATTATCCCACCGGACTAGCGGGAGTATCAATGAGCAGTTCTTC.